These 11 T cell receptor beta chains share one sample of origin, sequenced in a study of T cell repertoires in cytomegalovirus infection. MiXCR was run by TCRdb on the reads, yielding one entry per CDR3 protein. Of approximately 550,000 distinct CDR3 sequences in the sample, about 15% are singletons; the top ten hold around 25%. Sample: CD8+ T cells from PBMCs. These receptor sequences come from a human donor in good health (CMV status not recorded). Some clones in this sample may be carry-over from other donors' samples.

Many counts were recorded for this clonotype. This chain connects TRBV7-2 to TRBJ2-3, with a possible D match to TRBD2 (7 bases). CDR3 length equals 18 residues. Deletions cut 1 base from V and 0 bases from J, with 17 bases between. Germline lookup yields CDR1 SGHTA and CDR2 FQGNSA. For the CDR3, the DNA is TGTGCCAGCAGCTTAGGGCGGGGGCTTCGCCCTAGCACAGATACGCAGTATTTT. This translates into CASSLGRGLRPSTDTQYF. Looking up the rest from reference TRBV7-2 and TRBJ2-3 gives the full variable domain: GAGVSQSPSNKVTEKGKDVELRCDPISGHTALYWYRQSLGQGLEFLIYFQGNSAPDKSGLPSDRFSAERTGGSVSTLTIQRTQQEDSAVYLCASSLGRGLRPSTDTQYFGPGTRLTVL.

This clonotype showed up just a few times. V and J are TRBV6-5 and TRBJ1-6, with D perhaps TRBD1 (5 bases). Trimming cost V 9 bases and J 10 bases, with 16 bases left between them. CDR1 MNHEY and CDR2 SVGAGI come from the germline V gene. The CDR3 sequence is 13 residues long. CDR3 in amino acids: CASGTSDRSPLHF. CDR3 nucleotide sequence: TGTGCCAGTGGGACGTCCGACCGCTCACCCCTCCACTTT.

This clonotype was seen many times. This chain joins TRBV4-1 and TRBJ1-1; perhaps TRBD1 as D (5 bases). The CDR3 runs 15 residues. CDR1 and CDR2 from the germline V gene are MGHRA and YSYEKL. V was trimmed by 0 bases and J by 3 bases, leaving 11 bases between them. The CDR3 loop reads CASSQDWGGDTEAFF. CDR3 bases: TGCGCCAGCAGCCAAGATTGGGGAGGGGACACTGAAGCTTTCTTT.

The chain couples TRBV5-1 to TRBJ2-7, with D possibly being TRBD1 or TRBD2 (5 bases each). V dropped 3 bases and J dropped 1 base, with 11 bases sitting between them. This CDR3 spans 14 amino acids. The germline V gene encodes CDR1 SGHRS and CDR2 YFSETQ. CDR3 DNA: TGCGCCAGCAGCTCGGACACGGGGTCCTACGAGCAGTACTTC. Amino acid sequence: CASSSDTGSYEQYF.

V gene TRBV28 combines with J gene TRBJ2-1; 8 bases line up with TRBD1. Germline trimming cut 3 bases from V and 4 bases from J; bases unmatched to any gene: 8. Germline loops: CDR1 MDHEN, CDR2 SYDVKM. The CDR3 runs 16 residues. The CDR3 DNA follows: TGTGCCAGCAGTTTTGGGACAGGTCTTTGGTACAATGAGCAGTTCTTC. It encodes CASSFGTGLWYNEQFF.

The sample holds many counts of this clonotype. CDR3 in DNA: TGTGCCAGCAGCTATCGGGACTCGGGAAGCACAGATACGCAGTATTTT. Translating it yields CASSYRDSGSTDTQYF. This rearrangement joins TRBV7-9 to TRBJ2-3; TRBD2 is a possible D gene (6 bases). CDR1 and CDR2 from the germline V gene are SEHNR and FQNEAQ (reference sequence). V lost 4 bases, J lost 0 bases, and 14 bases lay in between. CDR3 length equals 16 residues. Variable domain in full (rest from reference TRBV7-9 and TRBJ2-3): DTGVSQNPRHKITKRGQNVTFRCDPISEHNRLYWYRQTLGQGPEFLTYFQNEAQLEKSRLLSDRFSAERPKGSFSTLEIQRTEQGDSAMYLCASSYRDSGSTDTQYFGPGTRLTVL.

This clonotype showed up many times. CDR3 DNA sequence: TGTGCCAGTAGTATGACAGGGGTGACTGAAGCTTTCTTT. Translating it yields CASSMTGVTEAFF. J is TRBJ1-1 and V is TRBV19, with TRBD1 identical over 8 bases. CDR3 size: 13 residues. The germline V gene encodes CDR1 LNHDA and CDR2 SQIVND (reference sequence). Trimming at V came to 3 bases and at J to 5 bases, leaving 2 bases not matched to a gene.

The J gene is TRBJ2-5, the V gene TRBV27, with 7 bases fitting TRBD1. J gave up 1 base and V 6 bases, and 14 bases lay outside the gene matches. Germline V gene lookup returns CDR1 MNHEY and CDR2 SMNVEV (reference sequence). The CDR3 is 17 residues long. The CDR3 sequence is CASSQLPGTDSQETQYF. The CDR3 DNA is TGTGCCAGCAGCCAATTGCCCGGGACAGACTCCCAAGAGACCCAGTACTTC.

This chain links TRBV5-1 with TRBJ2-7, with D possibly TRBD2 on 5 matching bases. The CDR3 extends over 13 amino acids. Germline V gene data show CDR1 as SGHRS and CDR2 as YFSETQ. V lost 6 bases and J lost 2, with 12 bases in between. This chain's CDR3 is CASTNPGAYEQYF. The CDR3 coding sequence is TGCGCCAGCACTAATCCCGGGGCCTACGAGCAGTACTTC.

This clonotype was observed many times. The chain carries TRBV7-3 and TRBJ2-3; D unclear. Germline CDR1 reads SGHTA; CDR2 reads FQGTGA. The V and J ends lost 5 bases and 2 bases respectively, with 8 bases between them. The CDR3 consists of 13 residues. CDR3 sequence (DNA): TGTGCCAGCAGCAGAGACACCACAGATACGCAGTATTTT. Translating it yields CASSRDTTDTQYF. Using reference TRBV7-3 and TRBJ2-3 for the parts outside the CDR3, the full variable domain is GAGVSQTPSNKVTEKGKYVELRCDPISGHTALYWYRQSLGQGPEFLIYFQGTGAADDSGLPNDRFFAVRPEGSVSTLKIQRTERGDSAVYLCASSRDTTDTQYFGPGTRLTVL.

The table lists this clonotype with a few counts. J is TRBJ2-7 and V is TRBV5-6; a weak D match, TRBD2 (6 bases). CDR3 length equals 14 residues. Germline V CDR1 and CDR2: SGHDT, YYEEEE. V dropped 7 bases and J dropped 4 bases, with 18 bases sitting between them. Here the CDR3 DNA reads TGTGCCAGCCAAACCCCGGCCGGAGGGTACGAGCAGTACTTC. Translated, it gives CASQTPAGGYEQYF.